This T cell receptor (beta chain) was recorded in a study of blood T cell repertoires in COVID-19. Whole-study context: The samples span acute and convalescent COVID-19 from the United States, Italy and Spain. Sample material is recorded as cDNA or gDNA derived from T cells, B-cell-depleted T cells, or PBMCs.

Patients from Seattle were sampled longitudinally, starting during active infection. Germline CDR1 and CDR2: MNHEY and SMNVEV (reference sequence). V lost 5 bases and J lost 4, with 9 bases in between. The CDR3 is 14 amino acids. How the authors handled the data: Amplification from reference gene primers served as the basis for estimated nucleated cell counts. Libraries were prepared by immunoSEQ multiplex PCR; TCRdb keeps only in-frame clonotypes and omits some of them. Clone size and the V and J calls come from that table; the DNA yielded D and trimming. The sample consists of about 240,000 clones, around 85% of them appearing once.

The genes are TRBV27 and TRBJ1-6; no reliable D call. The receptor comes from a man aged 50-60 years with COVID-19, enrolled during active disease. The sequenced material came from peripheral blood. CDR3 sequence reads: CASSPGSYNSPLHF. The DNA for the CDR3 is TGTGCCAGCAGTCCGGGGAGTTATAATTCACCCCTCCACTTT.